The rows below give T cell receptor beta chains drawn from one sample of a study of cytomegalovirus exposure and HLA in healthy donors. Clones were read by immunoSEQ multiplex PCR, and TCRdb kept only the in-frame ones, dropping some. The sample lists 100,000 to 150,000 clones, around 81% seen once, with 2% to 2.5% in the top ten. The sample was PBMCs. The receptor source for this set is a woman between 40 and 50 years old in good health and CMV-seronegative. Each CDR3 is given with its conserved first and last residue. The D gene is left open where the match is weak. The listing skips clone size in some rows; elsewhere it reads once, few, many or a size class.

cdr3_length	v_call	j_call	clone_size	d_call	cdr3_aa	cdr3_nt
13	TRBV5-1	TRBJ2-7	NA	TRBD2	CASSPGGTYEQYF	TGCGCCAGCAGCCCGGGGGGAACCTACGAGCAGTACTTC
17	TRBV18	TRBJ1-5	once	NA	CASSPLSTSGASQPQHF	TGTGCCAGCTCACCACTATCAACATCAGGGGCGAGTCAGCCCCAGCATTTT
15	TRBV19	TRBJ1-3	NA	TRBD1	CASSINDRAGNTIYF	TGTGCCAGTAGTATTAACGACAGGGCTGGAAACACCATATATTTT
18	TRBV10-2	TRBJ2-7	few	TRBD2	CASSLPGTSGTRAYEQYF	TGCGCCAGCAGCCTCCCCGGGACTAGCGGGACTCGGGCCTACGAGCAGTACTTC
15	TRBV7-3	TRBJ2-7	NA	NA	CASSFSAGASYEQYF	TGTGCCAGCAGCTTTAGTGCGGGCGCATCCTACGAGCAGTACTTC
15	TRBV7-6	TRBJ2-7	NA	NA	CASSLLQGMIYEQYF	TGTGCCAGCAGCTTACTTCAGGGGATGATCTACGAGCAGTACTTC
14	TRBV7-8	TRBJ2-7	NA	TRBD2	CASRLRGGSYEQYF	TGTGCCAGCAGGCTCCGGGGAGGGTCCTACGAGCAGTACTTC
16	TRBV4-2	TRBJ2-2	few	TRBD2	CASSQEGLANTGELFF	TGTGCCAGCAGCCAGGAGGGACTAGCTAACACCGGGGAGCTGTTTTTT
15	TRBV5-6	TRBJ2-5	NA	TRBD1	CASSNVGGQGRTQYF	TGTGCCAGCAGTAACGTAGGGGGACAGGGGAGGACCCAGTACTTC
15	TRBV28	TRBJ2-7	once	TRBD2	CASSLGGGSLNEQYF	TGTGCCAGCAGCCTAGGCGGGGGGTCGCTCAACGAGCAGTACTTC
14	TRBV4-2	TRBJ2-7	NA	TRBD2	CASGQGLGSYEQYF	TGTGCCAGCGGCCAGGGACTAGGTTCCTACGAGCAGTACTTC